This is a list of T cell receptor beta chains from one sample in a study of cytomegalovirus exposure and HLA in healthy donors. Assay used: immunoSEQ multiplex PCR; TCRdb lists only in-frame clones, some missing. The sample shows about 120,000 clones, roughly four fifths of them seen only once. The sequencing sample was made of PBMCs. Source of these receptors: a woman aged 18-30 years in good health and CMV-seronegative. Each CDR3 is given with its conserved first and last residue. A D gene is named only where the DNA matches it firmly. Expanded clones get a size class; other rows say once, few or many, or leave the size out.

CDR3	DNA	D	size	J	V
CASSLRDRADEKLFF	TGTGCCAGCTCACTAAGGGACAGGGCGGACGAAAAACTGTTTTTT	TRBD1	-	TRBJ1-4	TRBV18
CSVWTVLSYEQYF	TGCAGCGTGTGGACAGTCTTATCCTACGAGCAGTACTTC	-	-	TRBJ2-7	TRBV29-1
CASSQRQTNYGYTF	TGCGCCAGCAGCCAAAGACAGACTAACTATGGCTACACCTTC	-	-	TRBJ1-2	TRBV4-1
CASGTPLGRTGLAVSTDTQYF	TGTGCTAGTGGTACCCCCCTAGGGAGGACAGGGCTAGCGGTCTCCACAGATACGCAGTATTTT	-	once	TRBJ2-3	TRBV12-5
CASTGQMNEKLFF	TGTGCCAGTACGGGACAGATGAATGAAAAACTGTTTTTT	TRBD1	-	TRBJ1-4	TRBV18
CASSFQRGVPQEQYF	TGTGCCAGCAGTTTTCAGCGGGGAGTTCCCCAGGAGCAGTACTTC	TRBD2	-	TRBJ2-7	TRBV6-5
CASSGGHASGANVLTF	TGTGCCAGCAGCGGGGGACATGCCTCTGGGGCCAACGTCCTGACTTTC	-	-	TRBJ2-6	TRBV21-1
CASTQDREDQPQHF	TGTGCCAGCACGCAAGACAGGGAAGACCAGCCCCAGCATTTT	TRBD1	-	TRBJ1-5	TRBV7-8
CASSEITEYSNQPQHF	TGTGCCAGCAGTGAGATAACAGAGTATAGCAATCAGCCCCAGCATTTT	-	once	TRBJ1-5	TRBV6-1
CASSLRSAETQYF	TGTGCCAGCAGTTTGCGGAGCGCGGAGACCCAGTACTTC	-	-	TRBJ2-5	TRBV27
CASTELTGFSGNTIYF	TGCGCCAGCACCGAGTTAACAGGGTTCTCTGGAAACACCATATATTTT	-	few	TRBJ1-3	TRBV5-1
CASSQGQGKSTEAFF	TGCGCCAGCAGCCAAGGACAGGGGAAGTCCACTGAAGCTTTCTTT	TRBD1	-	TRBJ1-1	TRBV4-1
CASSLTVMDQDTGELFF	TGTGCCAGCAGCTTAACGGTGATGGATCAGGACACCGGGGAGCTGTTTTTT	-	-	TRBJ2-2	TRBV7-9
CASSSQVGAYEQYF	TGTGCCAGCAGCTCTCAAGTGGGAGCCTACGAGCAGTACTTC	-	-	TRBJ2-7	TRBV11-2
CASSRTGRQGYYTF	TGTGCCAGCTCACGCACCGGGAGACAGGGGTACTACACCTTC	TRBD1	-	TRBJ1-2	TRBV18
CATSKTREYGGYTF	TGTGCCACCAGCAAGACAAGAGAATACGGTGGCTACACCTTC	-	few	TRBJ1-2	TRBV15
CASSPPRSQAPEAFF	TGTGCCAGCAGCCCCCCCAGGTCCCAAGCCCCTGAAGCTTTCTTT	-	-	TRBJ1-1	TRBV28
CASSLVSGITGELFF	TGTGCCAGCAGCTTAGTAAGCGGGATTACCGGGGAGCTGTTTTTT	TRBD2	-	TRBJ2-2	TRBV7-2
CASSHDTLGVGYTF	TGTGCCAGCAGCCACGACACCCTCGGGGTCGGCTACACCTTC	-	-	TRBJ1-2	TRBV7-9
CASSLGTGGGAEAFF	TGTGCCAGCAGCTTAGGGACGGGGGGCGGGGCTGAAGCTTTCTTT	-	-	TRBJ1-1	TRBV5-4
CASSPRGYEQYF	TGTGCCAGCAGCCCGCGGGGCTACGAGCAGTACTTC	-	-	TRBJ2-7	TRBV7-9
CAIRDSSYNSPLHF	TGTGCCATCAGGGACAGCTCCTATAATTCACCCCTCCACTTT	-	once	TRBJ1-6	TRBV10-3
CASSLGTGRGETQYF	TGCGCCAGCAGCTTGGGGACGGGGAGGGGAGAGACCCAGTACTTC	TRBD2	once	TRBJ2-5	TRBV5-1
CASSLPGTGKSPLHF	TGTGCCAGCAGTTTACCCGGGACAGGGAAGTCACCCCTCCACTTT	TRBD1	-	TRBJ1-6	TRBV28
CAWSLTGTGGYEQYF	TGTGCCTGGAGCCTAACAGGGACAGGGGGCTACGAGCAGTACTTC	TRBD1	-	TRBJ2-7	TRBV30
CAISERDGTSGNGEQYF	TGTGCCATCAGTGAGCGGGACGGGACTAGCGGGAATGGGGAGCAGTACTTC	TRBD2	few	TRBJ2-7	TRBV10-3
CASSIGTGPSEAFF	TGTGCCAGTAGTATAGGGACAGGACCCTCTGAAGCTTTCTTT	TRBD1	few	TRBJ1-1	TRBV19
CASSFRREPYSNQPQHF	TGTGCCAGCAGTTTCCGCCGGGAACCATATAGCAATCAGCCCCAGCATTTT	-	-	TRBJ1-5	TRBV27
CASSLPAATNSPLHF	TGTGCCAGCAGCTTACCAGCGGCTACTAATTCACCCCTCCACTTT	-	-	TRBJ1-6	TRBV7-9
CASSPPGQGSEKLFF	TGTGCCAGCAGCCCCCCGGGACAGGGTAGCGAAAAACTGTTTTTT	TRBD1	-	TRBJ1-4	TRBV2
CASSRTGNAFF	TGTGCCAGCAGCCGGACAGGTAACGCTTTCTTT	TRBD1	few	TRBJ1-1	TRBV4-2
CASSPLDTGSNQPQHF	TGTGCCAGCTCACCACTGGACACCGGTAGCAATCAGCCCCAGCATTTT	-	-	TRBJ1-5	TRBV18
CASSSLTGANQPQHF	TGTGCCAGTAGTTCCCTCACAGGAGCAAATCAGCCCCAGCATTTT	-	-	TRBJ1-5	TRBV19